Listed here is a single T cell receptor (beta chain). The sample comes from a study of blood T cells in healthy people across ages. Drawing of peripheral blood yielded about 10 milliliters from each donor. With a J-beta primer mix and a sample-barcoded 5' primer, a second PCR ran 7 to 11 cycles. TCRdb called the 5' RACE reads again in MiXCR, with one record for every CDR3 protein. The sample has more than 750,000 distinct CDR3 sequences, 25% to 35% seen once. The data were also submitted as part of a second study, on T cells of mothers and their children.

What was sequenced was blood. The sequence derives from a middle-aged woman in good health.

This CDR3 is CASSDQMTNTEAFF. The DNA for the CDR3 is TGTGCCAGCAGTGACCAGATGACGAACACTGAAGCTTTCTTT. V gene TRBV2 combines with J gene TRBJ1-1; D ambiguous. Trimming left V 3 bases short and J 1 base short, with 9 bases between. Germline V gene lookup returns CDR1 SNHLY and CDR2 FYNNEI. This CDR3 is built from 14 residues.